Given below is one TCR beta chain in context. Antigen unknown. These data originate in a study of OX40 agonist ivuxolimab in advanced cancers. The table came from immunoSEQ multiplex PCR; TCRdb's copy has only in-frame clones and leaves some out. The profile covers under 85,000 clones, with 93% appearing a single time and around 5.9% taken by the ten largest. CDR1 is MNHNS and CDR2 is SASEGT in the germline V gene. Trimming removed 8 bases from V and 6 bases from J, with 8 bases in between. The CDR3 length is 10 residues. Study-wide results and caveats: CD8+ T cells showed, on average, more clonal expansion than CD4+ cells. Low normalized T-cell clonal expansion was also seen in some nonresponders.

This specimen was CD4+ or CD8+ T cells sorted from blood, taken in a trial of the OX40 agonist ivuxolimab. The receptor was isolated from an adult with an advanced solid tumor such as melanoma, head and neck, liver or kidney cancer. The genes are TRBV6-1 and TRBJ2-7; the D gene is possibly TRBD1 (5 bases). The CDR3 region has the DNA TGTGCCAGCGGGGCGTCCGAGCAGTACTTC. This translates into CASGASEQYF.